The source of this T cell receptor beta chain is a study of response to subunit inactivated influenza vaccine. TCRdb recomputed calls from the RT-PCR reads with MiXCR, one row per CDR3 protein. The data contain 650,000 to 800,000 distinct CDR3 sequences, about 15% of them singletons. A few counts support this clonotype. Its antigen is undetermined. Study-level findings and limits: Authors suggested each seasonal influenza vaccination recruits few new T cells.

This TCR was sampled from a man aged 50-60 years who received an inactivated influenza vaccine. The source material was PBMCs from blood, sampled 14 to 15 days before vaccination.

As DNA, the CDR3 is TGTGCCAGCAGTCCTGAAATGTTAACTAGCGGGGGGGAGACCCAGTACTTC. Amino acid sequence: CASSPEMLTSGGETQYF. V gene TRBV4-2 combines with J gene TRBJ2-5; 12 nucleotides agree with TRBD2. CDR1 and CDR2 (germline): LGHNA, YNFKEQ. The CDR3 sequence is 17 residues long. Trimming cost V 6 bases and J 5 bases; bases outside gene matches: 13.